One sample yielded the 32 T cell receptor beta chains listed below, sequenced in a study of blood T cell repertoires in COVID-19. Sequenced by immunoSEQ multiplex PCR; TCRdb stores in-frame clones only, minus some. The sample shows some 45,000 clones, around 80% of them seen only once. Material for sequencing was peripheral blood. The receptor source for this set is a man between 70 and 80 years old with acute or convalescent COVID-19.

This chain joins TRBV6-2 or TRBV6-3 and TRBJ2-7, with TRBD2 identical over 10 bases. V was clipped by 2 bases and J by 1 base; unmatched bases: 5. CDR1 MNHEY and CDR2 SVGEGT come from the germline V gene. There are 16 residues in the CDR3. The CDR3 is CASSYVSGGLSYEQYF. The CDR3 DNA follows: TGTGCCAGCAGTTACGTTAGCGGGGGGCTTTCCTACGAGCAGTACTTC.

This clone is medium-sized (0.01 to 0.1%) within its sample. The V and J genes are TRBV30 and TRBJ1-2; 10 nucleotides match TRBD1. CDR3 length equals 16 residues. CDR1 is GTSNPN and CDR2 is SVGIG in the germline V gene (reference sequence). After removal of 2 bases from V and 4 bases from J, the junction contained 10 bases not matched to a gene. In nucleotides, the CDR3 is TGTGCCTGGAGTAATGACAGGGGGCGTGTTGGCTATGGCTACACCTTC. Its translation: CAWSNDRGRVGYGYTF.

The chain combines TRBV4-3 with TRBJ1-1; D not certain. Trimming left V 0 bases short and J 5 bases short, with 10 bases between. The CDR3 has 14 amino acids. CDR1 is LGHNA, CDR2 YSLEER, per germline. The chain's CDR3 is CASSQDLGRTEAFF. CDR3 DNA sequence: TGCGCCAGCAGCCAAGATCTAGGGAGGACTGAAGCTTTCTTT.

The chain links TRBV6-2 or TRBV6-3 to TRBJ1-5, with a tentative D call TRBD1 (6 bases). This CDR3 has 16 amino acids. Germline V gene lookup returns CDR1 MNHEY and CDR2 SVGEGT. The V end was cut by 6 bases, the J end by 0 bases, with 15 bases between. The CDR3 loop is CASSPPRTASNQPQHF. CDR3 nucleotide sequence: TGTGCCAGCAGCCCTCCCCGGACAGCTAGCAATCAGCCCCAGCATTTT.

The chain links TRBV15 to TRBJ1-5, with D perhaps TRBD1 (5 bases). V lost 0 bases and J lost 8, with 11 bases in between. Germline assignment: CDR1 LNHNV and CDR2 YYDKDF (reference sequence). This CDR3 contains 14 residues. The CDR3 sequence is CATSRDAGGEPQHF. As DNA, the CDR3 is TGTGCCACCAGCAGAGATGCTGGGGGGGAGCCCCAGCATTTT.

V and J are TRBV6-5 and TRBJ1-6; TRBD1 aligns across 7 bases. The CDR3 is 15 residues long. CDR1 is MNHEY and CDR2 is SVGAGI in the germline V gene. The J segment lost 3 bases and the V segment lost 4 bases, leaving 3 bases of the junction unmatched. In DNA form, the CDR3 reads TGTGCCAGCAGTTCCAGGACAGGCTATAATTCACCCCTCCACTTT. Its protein is CASSSRTGYNSPLHF.

CDR3 sequence reads: CASSRQGIGEQYF. The CDR3 nucleotides read TGTGCCAGCAGCCGGCAGGGGATTGGCGAGCAGTACTTC. J is TRBJ2-7 and V is TRBV5-6, with D perhaps TRBD1 (6 bases). The CDR3 is 13 residues long. CDR1 is SGHDT, CDR2 YYEEEE, per germline. V shed 4 bases and J shed 6 bases, with 14 bases lying between them.

The CDR3 sequence is CASSFRLAGANTGELFF. The CDR3 region has the DNA TGTGCCAGCAGCTTTCGACTAGCGGGAGCAAACACCGGGGAGCTGTTTTTT. The chain joins TRBV7-9 to TRBJ2-2; 12 positions agree with TRBD2. This CDR3 spans 17 amino acids. The germline V gene has CDR1 SEHNR and CDR2 FQNEAQ (reference sequence). V lost 3 bases to trimming and J lost 2 bases; unmatched junction nucleotides: 4.

The chain has TRBV6-1 and TRBJ2-3, with a possible D match to TRBD1 (6 bases). Looked up from germline, CDR1 is MNHNS and CDR2 is SASEGT. There are 21 residues in the CDR3. Trimming removed 1 base at V and 1 base at J, with 27 bases between. CDR3 protein: CASSEVGPGTLQGRRTDTQYF. The CDR3, as DNA: TGTGCCAGCAGTGAAGTAGGCCCCGGGACCCTCCAGGGGCGCCGCACAGATACGCAGTATTTT.

This chain connects TRBV10-3 to TRBJ2-1, with 12 bases lining up with TRBD1. V was clipped by 4 bases and J by 7 bases; unmatched bases: 11. This CDR3 contains 17 residues. The germline CDR1 and CDR2 sequences are ENHRY and SYGVKD. The CDR3: CAISGSQGQGALNEQFF. The CDR3 DNA is TGTGCCATCAGTGGGAGCCAGGGACAGGGGGCTCTTAATGAGCAGTTCTTC.

The V gene is TRBV19, the J gene TRBJ1-2; D gene uncertain. There are 16 residues in the CDR3. The V end was cut by 6 bases, the J end by 3 bases, with 20 bases between. In germline, CDR1 is LNHDA, CDR2 SQIVND (reference sequence). The CDR3 sequence is CASSPGRESVYYGYTF. As DNA, the CDR3 is TGTGCCAGTAGCCCGGGGAGGGAGTCGGTCTACTATGGCTACACCTTC.

The chain combines TRBV6-5 with TRBJ1-6; D is unresolved. CDR1 is MNHEY, CDR2 SVGAGI, per germline. Trimming removed 2 bases at V and 7 bases at J, with 6 bases between. The CDR3 extends over 13 amino acids. CDR3 DNA sequence: TGTGCCAGCAGTTACGGCACCAATTCACCCCTCCACTTT. This gives the protein CASSYGTNSPLHF.

This chain joins TRBV7-3 and TRBJ2-1, with a weak D call TRBD2 (5 bases). V dropped 4 bases and J dropped 6 bases, with 16 bases sitting between them. Germline CDR1 and CDR2: SGHTA and FQGTGA. The CDR3 is 15 residues long. CDR3: CASSSIPGTGNEQFF. The CDR3 DNA sequence: TGTGCCAGCAGCTCCATCCCGGGAACGGGCAATGAGCAGTTCTTC.

The gene calls are TRBV6-5 and TRBJ2-2; 8 bases fit TRBD1. CDR1 and CDR2 (germline): MNHEY, SVGAGI. This CDR3 has 14 residues. V was clipped by 5 bases and J by 9 bases; unmatched bases: 8. The CDR3 here is CASSTTGVNRELFF. CDR3 coding DNA: TGTGCCAGCAGTACGACAGGGGTGAACCGGGAGCTGTTTTTT.

This chain links TRBV5-4 with TRBJ1-1; the D is unclear. The length of the CDR3 is 13 residues. CDR1 SGHNT and CDR2 YYREEE come from the germline V gene (reference sequence). Trimming left V 1 base short and J 8 bases short, with 12 bases between. This CDR3 is CASSLRASGEAFF. The CDR3 region has the DNA TGTGCCAGCAGCTTGAGGGCCTCGGGGGAAGCTTTCTTT.

The gene calls are TRBV6-6 and TRBJ1-2, with a tentative D call TRBD1 (6 bases). Germline V CDR1 and CDR2: MNHNY, SVGAGI (reference sequence). This CDR3 comprises 12 residues. V lost 8 bases and J 0 bases, leaving 7 bases between the germline ends. Written as DNA, the CDR3 is TGTGCCAGCGGGGGCCCTAACTATGGCTACACCTTC. Its protein is CASGGPNYGYTF.

The chain recombines TRBV5-5 with TRBJ2-3, with D maybe TRBD2 (6 bases). Germline CDR1 is SGHKS and CDR2 is YYEKEE (reference sequence). Trimming stripped 1 base from V and 2 bases from J, with 8 bases between. The CDR3 has 14 amino acids. The CDR3 protein is CASSLRGNTDTQYF. The DNA of the CDR3 is TGTGCCAGCAGCTTGCGGGGGAACACAGATACGCAGTATTTT.

The chain links TRBV28 to TRBJ2-3, with 11 bases that match TRBD2. The V gene's germline CDR1 is MDHEN and CDR2 SYDVKM. V was pared by 5 bases and J by 1 base, with 5 bases of the junction left unmatched. CDR3 length: 16 amino acids. The CDR3 region has the DNA TGTGCCAGCAGTAGTAGCGGGGGGGCCGGCACAGATACGCAGTATTTT. Translated, it gives CASSSSGGAGTDTQYF.

V usage is TRBV9 and J usage is TRBJ2-2; 9 bases agree with TRBD1. Germline values: CDR1 SGDLS, CDR2 YYNGEE. V shed 3 bases and J 1 base; nucleotides not matched to a gene: 10. This CDR3 has 18 residues. The CDR3 here is CASSGTWGDRENTGELFF. The CDR3 DNA reads TGTGCCAGCAGCGGAACCTGGGGGGACAGGGAGAACACCGGGGAGCTGTTTTTT.

About this clone itself: Other DNA variants within this sample encode the same CDR3. The chain has TRBV6-2 or TRBV6-3 and TRBJ2-1; D is ambiguous. The germline V and J ends were trimmed by 2 bases and 4 bases, with 3 bases remaining between them. CDR3 length: 12 amino acids. Germline V gene lookup returns CDR1 MNHEY and CDR2 SVGEGT. CDR3 protein: CASSYPYNEQFF. CDR3 DNA: TGTGCCAGCAGTTACCCATACAATGAGCAGTTCTTC.

The chain employs TRBV9 and TRBJ1-3, with D perhaps TRBD1 (5 bases). V lost 4 bases, J lost 2 bases, and 13 bases lay in between. Germline CDR1 SGDLS, CDR2 YYNGEE. CDR3 length: 15 residues. This chain's CDR3 is CASSRPTRAGNTIYF. Here the CDR3 DNA reads TGTGCCAGCAGCCGCCCTACCAGGGCTGGAAACACCATATATTTT.

This chain uses TRBV5-1 with TRBJ2-1, with 8 bases matching TRBD1. The germline V gene encodes CDR1 SGHRS and CDR2 YFSETQ. With 3 bases clipped from V and 1 base from J, the junction kept 3 bases outside the gene matches. The CDR3 consists of 15 residues. The CDR3 coding sequence is TGCGCCAGCAGCTCTGGGACAGGATCCTACAATGAGCAGTTCTTC. Translation gives CASSSGTGSYNEQFF.

V gene TRBV3-1 (or the pseudogene TRBV3-2) combines with J gene TRBJ1-1; no clear D gene. The CDR3 spans 14 residues. Germline V gives CDR1 LGHDT, CDR2 YNNKEL (reference sequence). V gave up 0 bases and J gave up 8 bases, with 13 bases separating them. The CDR3 reads CASSQDLRGGEAFF. CDR3 sequence (DNA): TGTGCCAGCAGCCAAGATTTAAGAGGCGGAGAAGCTTTCTTT.

In DNA form, the CDR3 reads TGTGCCAGCAGCTTAGAAAAATCGGGCAATCAGCCCCAGCATTTT. This sequence encodes CASSLEKSGNQPQHF. The V call is TRBV7-8, the J call TRBJ1-5; D not resolved. CDR1 and CDR2 (germline): SGHVS, FQNEAQ. Deletions cut 1 base from V and 2 bases from J, with 9 bases between. The CDR3 extends over 15 amino acids.

The gene calls are TRBV28 and TRBJ1-2, with TRBD1 as a possible D gene (5 bases). The CDR3 is made up of 13 amino acids. Germline CDR1 MDHEN, CDR2 SYDVKM. The ends were cut back, 4 bases at V and 8 bases at J, with 14 bases in the middle. This chain's CDR3 is CASSSSGQLGYTF. The CDR3 bases are TGTGCCAGCAGTTCCTCAGGGCAATTAGGCTACACCTTC.

The gene calls are TRBV7-6 and TRBJ1-3; D unresolved. Germline CDR1 and CDR2: SGHVS and FNYEAQ. V was shortened by 6 bases and J by 4 bases, with 10 bases between the two germline ends. The CDR3 contains 13 residues. CDR3 loop: CASSPGLGNTIYF. The CDR3 region has the DNA TGTGCCAGCAGTCCGGGTCTGGGAAACACCATATATTTT.

The chain has TRBV7-2 and TRBJ2-1, with TRBD2 identical over 8 bases. CDR1 SGHTA and CDR2 FQGNSA come from the germline V gene. The CDR3 is 15 amino acids. V shed 6 bases and J 9 bases; nucleotides not matched to a gene: 13. CDR3: CASRPRGGVEGEQFF. CDR3 nucleotides: TGTGCCAGCAGACCCCGGGGGGGTGTAGAGGGTGAGCAGTTCTTC.

The chain carries TRBV11-2 and TRBJ2-5; 9 nucleotides agree with TRBD1. Germline-derived CDR1 and CDR2 are SGHAT and FQNNGV. V shed 1 base, J shed 5 bases, and the junction held 8 bases outside the gene matches. This CDR3 region has 16 residues. CDR3 amino acids: CASSLVRGQGGETQYF. The DNA of the CDR3 is TGTGCCAGCAGCTTAGTTCGGGGACAGGGTGGTGAGACCCAGTACTTC.

The V gene is TRBV6-2 or TRBV6-3, the J gene TRBJ1-5, with a possible D match to TRBD1 (5 bases). The V end was cut by 2 bases, the J end by 3 bases, with 20 bases between. Germline CDR1 reads MNHEY; CDR2 reads SVGEGT. The CDR3 has 18 residues. CDR3 residues: CASSYARGRMSFNQPQHF. CDR3 nucleotide sequence: TGTGCCAGCAGTTACGCCCGGGGGAGAATGTCATTCAATCAGCCCCAGCATTTT.

This clone was counted at least ten times. V and J are TRBV3-1 (or the pseudogene TRBV3-2) and TRBJ2-7; TRBD2 aligns across 8 bases. Trimming at V came to 3 bases and at J to 1 base, leaving 5 bases not matched to a gene. This CDR3 region has 15 residues. Germline V gives CDR1 LGHDT, CDR2 YNNKEL (reference sequence). As DNA, the CDR3 is TGTGCCAGCAGCCAGATGGCGGGGGGTTCCTACGAGCAGTACTTC. As protein: CASSQMAGGSYEQYF.

V and J are TRBV4-1 and TRBJ1-2, with 8 bases aligning to TRBD1. Germline V gene data show CDR1 as MGHRA and CDR2 as YSYEKL. The CDR3 contains 17 residues. J lost 2 bases, V lost 1 base, and 9 bases had no gene match. The CDR3 DNA reads as TGCGCCAGCAGCCAAGGTTACAGGGGGAGATCCAACTATGGCTACACCTTC. The encoded protein is CASSQGYRGRSNYGYTF.

The chain combines TRBV11-2 with TRBJ1-1; 8 bases agree with TRBD1. This CDR3 spans 13 amino acids. Per germline, CDR1 SGHAT and CDR2 FQNNGV. V shed 5 bases, J shed 5 bases, and the junction held 4 bases outside the gene matches. Written as DNA, the CDR3 is TGTGCCAGCAGCCCAGGGACAGGTACTGAAGCTTTCTTT. This gives the protein CASSPGTGTEAFF.